The rows below give T cell receptor beta chains drawn from one sample of a study of blood T cell repertoires in COVID-19. Sequencing was performed with immunoSEQ multiplex PCR; in TCRdb, only in-frame clones are kept and a portion is missing. The sample lists a few hundred thousand clones, 80% to 90% seen once, with 10% in the top ten. The sequenced material came from PBMCs or T cells enriched from blood (not recorded which). All receptors derive from a man aged 18 to 29 with acute COVID-19. CDR3s include the opening cysteine and the closing phenylalanine or tryptophan. The order of the fields is V gene, J gene, D gene, CDR3 protein, CDR3 DNA. The D gene is left open where the match is weak.

>TRBV28|TRBJ1-2|-
CASIPTGGSGYTF
TGTGCCAGCATCCCAACGGGGGGGAGTGGCTACACCTTC
>TRBV7-8|TRBJ1-5|-
CASSPTGDGNQPQHF
TGTGCCAGCAGCCCCACAGGAGATGGCAATCAGCCCCAGCATTTT
>TRBV6-2/TRBV6-3|TRBJ2-1|TRBD2
CASSYSRLADSGEQFF
TGTGCCAGCAGTTACTCGAGACTAGCGGACTCGGGTGAGCAGTTCTTC
>TRBV2|TRBJ2-3|-
CASTGGGNLGTQYF
TGTGCCAGCACGGGTGGTGGAAACCTAGGTACGCAGTATTTT
>TRBV7-2|TRBJ2-3|TRBD2
CASSVAGGGTDTQYF
TGTGCCAGCAGCGTCGCGGGAGGGGGCACGGATACGCAGTATTTT
>TRBV4-3|TRBJ2-4|-
CASIEGGTKNIQYF
TGCGCCAGCATCGAGGGGGGGACCAAAAACATTCAGTACTTC
>TRBV28|TRBJ2-6|-
CASSSPSSGANVLTF
TGTGCCAGCAGTTCTCCCAGCTCTGGGGCCAACGTCCTGACTTTC
>TRBV7-3|TRBJ1-1|-
CASSLTESSEAFF
TGTGCCAGCAGCTTAACGGAATCTAGTGAAGCTTTCTTT
>TRBV2|TRBJ1-6|-
CASLGRGYNSPLHF
TGTGCCAGCCTAGGACGGGGCTATAATTCACCCCTCCACTTT
>TRBV6-5|TRBJ1-6|TRBD1
CASSHGQGGSPLHF
TGTGCCAGCAGCCACGGACAGGGGGGTTCACCCCTCCACTTT
>TRBV7-2|TRBJ1-4|-
CASSPRASFAGEKLFF
TGTGCCAGCAGCCCGAGGGCGTCATTCGCGGGTGAAAAACTGTTTTTT
>TRBV19|TRBJ1-1|TRBD1
CASSIRGGDMNTEAFF
TGTGCCAGTAGTATTAGAGGGGGCGACATGAACACTGAAGCTTTCTTT
>TRBV5-1|TRBJ2-1|TRBD2
CASRSTSGEQFF
TGCGCCAGCAGGTCTACTAGCGGTGAGCAGTTCTTC